Sequencing of this T cell receptor (beta chain) was carried out in a study of CD8 T cells in ankylosing spondylitis. In TCRdb, the 5' RACE reads were re-called with MiXCR into one record per CDR3 protein. The sample has under 300,000 distinct CDR3 sequences, more than 9% seen once. The germline V gene has CDR1 KGHSH and CDR2 LQKENI. There are 12 residues in the CDR3. Between the trimmed V and J ends, which lost 5 bases and 6 bases, there was a span of 8 bases. The sequence derives from a male donor with ankylosing spondylitis or in good health (not recorded which). Sequences were obtained from blood, either unsorted or a sorted T cell fraction (not recorded which). V is TRBV18 and J is TRBJ1-3; the D is unclear. CDR3 sequence (DNA): TGTGCCAGCTCATCCAGTGTAAACACCATATATTTT. Its protein is CASSSSVNTIYF.